Listed below are T cell receptor beta chains from one sample, sequenced in a study of CD8 T cells in Susac syndrome. Each CDR3 protein is one row after TCRdb ran MiXCR on the immunoSEQ multiplex PCR reads. Of about 140,000 distinct CDR3 sequences in the sample, 85% to 95% were seen once. Sequencing was carried out using CD4+ T cells from PBMCs. The receptors derive from a human donor with multiple sclerosis. The CDR3 runs from the conserved cysteine through the conserved F or W. D genes are given only for firm matches. The size field is filled for only some rows; it gives once, few, many or a size class.

d_gene	v_gene	j_gene	abundance	CDR3nt	CDR3aa
.	TRBV25-1	TRBJ2-3	.	TGTGCCAGCAGTGAATATGGGCAGGGTAGCACAGATACGCAGTATTTT	CASSEYGQGSTDTQYF
TRBD2	TRBV5-1	TRBJ2-5	.	TGCGCCAGCAGCTTGGATCCTAGCGGAAAAGAGACCCAGTACTTC	CASSLDPSGKETQYF
TRBD2	TRBV15	TRBJ2-5	.	TGTGCCACCAGCAGAGCGGGCGGGGGTTTGGAGACCCAGTACTTC	CATSRAGGGLETQYF
.	TRBV30	TRBJ2-6	.	TGTGCCTGGAGTGGGCTAGGGGATACTGGGGCCAACGTCCTGACTTTC	CAWSGLGDTGANVLTF
.	TRBV20-1	TRBJ2-3	.	TGCAGTGCTAGAGATTTGGGGCGGGGAGACACAGATACGCAGTATTTT	CSARDLGRGDTDTQYF
.	TRBV9	TRBJ1-1	.	TGTGCCAGCAGCGTAGGGGGGCCCACTAAAGCTTTCTTT	CASSVGGPTKAFF
TRBD1	TRBV12-3/TRBV12-4	TRBJ2-1	once	TGTGCCAGCAGTGTTACCGGGACAGGGGAAAATGAGCAGTTCTTC	CASSVTGTGENEQFF
.	TRBV5-1	TRBJ2-7	.	TGCGCCAGCAGCTCTGGATCCCCTAGCTACGAGCAGTACTTC	CASSSGSPSYEQYF
.	TRBV6-4	TRBJ1-5	.	TGTGCCAGCAGTGTGGCTGAGAATCAGCCCCAGCATTTT	CASSVAENQPQHF
.	TRBV12-3/TRBV12-4	TRBJ2-3	.	TGTGCCAGCACCCGACGGGTAGATACGCAGTATTTT	CASTRRVDTQYF
.	TRBV28	TRBJ2-3	.	TGTGCCAGCAGTTCCCCGGACAGAGACACAGATACGCAGTATTTT	CASSSPDRDTDTQYF
.	TRBV5-1	TRBJ2-2	.	TGCGCCAGCAGCTTGGAACACCCTACCGGGGAGCTGTTTTTT	CASSLEHPTGELFF
TRBD1	TRBV20-1	TRBJ2-1	.	TGCAGTGCGGACATCGGACAGGGAGTCGGGCAGTTCTTC	CSADIGQGVGQFF
.	TRBV7-3	TRBJ2-6	few	TGTGCCAGCAGCTTAATCAGGGGTGGCTCTGGGGCCAACGTCCTGACTTTC	CASSLIRGGSGANVLTF
.	TRBV25-1	TRBJ1-1	.	TGTGCCAGCAGTGAAGGGGGAAATGGGAGGAACACTGAAGCTTTCTTT	CASSEGGNGRNTEAFF
TRBD2	TRBV7-2	TRBJ2-4	.	TGTGCCAGCAGCGCTCGACTAGCGGGGGGACGGCTAGCCAAAAACATTCAGTACTTC	CASSARLAGGRLAKNIQYF
.	TRBV7-9	TRBJ2-7	.	TGTGCCAGCAGCCCGGGGATCTCCTACGAGCAGTACTTC	CASSPGISYEQYF
.	TRBV5-1	TRBJ2-3	.	TGCGCCAGCAGCTCAACCTTTCGGGGGACAGATACGCAGTATTTT	CASSSTFRGTDTQYF
.	TRBV3-1	TRBJ1-1	.	TGTGCCAGCAGCCAAGGTGCGGGACCGAACACTGAAGCTTTCTTT	CASSQGAGPNTEAFF
.	TRBV9	TRBJ2-3	.	TGTGCCAGCAGCGTACTAGCAGGAGATACGCAGTATTTT	CASSVLAGDTQYF
.	TRBV3-1	TRBJ2-5	.	TGTGCCAGCAGCCAAGCGGTGGGGCAAGAGACCCAGTACTTC	CASSQAVGQETQYF
TRBD2	TRBV9	TRBJ2-1	.	TGTGCCAGCAGCGCCCAAGCGGGAGGGTACAATGAGCAGTTCTTC	CASSAQAGGYNEQFF
.	TRBV2	TRBJ2-1	.	TGTGCCAGCAAGCGCTCTAGAGAGGCCTACAATGAGCAGTTCTTC	CASKRSREAYNEQFF
TRBD1	TRBV9	TRBJ2-5	.	TGTGCCAGCAGCGTAGGGACAGGGGACGAGACCCAGTACTTC	CASSVGTGDETQYF
.	TRBV3-1	TRBJ2-6	.	TGTGCCAGCAGCCAAGAAAGGCCTGGGGCCAACGTCCTGACTTTC	CASSQERPGANVLTF
.	TRBV20-1	TRBJ2-3	.	TGCAGTGCGAGAGGGGTTCAGTCTGGCACAGATACGCAGTATTTT	CSARGVQSGTDTQYF
.	TRBV15	TRBJ2-7	.	TGTGCCACCGGTAGGCAGCCCTCCTACGAGCAGTACTTC	CATGRQPSYEQYF
.	TRBV7-2	TRBJ2-1	.	TGTGCCAGCAGCTCCTACCCCTATGAGCAGTTCTTC	CASSSYPYEQFF
TRBD2	TRBV20-1	TRBJ2-7	.	TGCAGTGCTTATAGCGGGGGGGCTTACGAGCAGTACTTC	CSAYSGGAYEQYF
.	TRBV7-9	TRBJ1-3	.	TGTGCCAGCAGCTTATGGGAGGGGCCTGGAAACACCATATATTTT	CASSLWEGPGNTIYF
.	TRBV24-1	TRBJ1-5	.	TGTGCCACCAGTGATGCGACAGTGGCCAATCAGCCCCAGCATTTT	CATSDATVANQPQHF
TRBD2	TRBV20-1	TRBJ2-3	.	TGCAGTGCCGCTGGGGGGGGCACAGATACGCAGTATTTT	CSAAGGGTDTQYF
.	TRBV12-3/TRBV12-4	TRBJ1-1	.	TGTGCCAGCAGTTTGAGGGCCGGGGCGGAAGCTTTCTTT	CASSLRAGAEAFF
.	TRBV20-1	TRBJ2-3	.	TGCAGTGCTAGCCACAAACAGGGGAGGTCTGCTGCGGATACGCAGTATTTT	CSASHKQGRSAADTQYF
.	TRBV3-1	TRBJ2-2	.	TGTGCCAGCAGCCAAGGGCCCAACACCGGGGAGCTGTTTTTT	CASSQGPNTGELFF
TRBD2	TRBV5-1	TRBJ2-2	once	TGCGCCAGCAGCTTGTTGGTTAGCGGGGGGGCCAGCACCGGGGAGCTGTTTTTT	CASSLLVSGGASTGELFF
TRBD2	TRBV3-1	TRBJ2-5	.	TGTGCCAGCAGCCTACGAGGGACTACTAAGAGGACCCAGTACTTC	CASSLRGTTKRTQYF
.	TRBV7-2	TRBJ1-5	.	TGTGCCAGCAGCTCCTCCGGGGTTAGCAATCAGCCCCAGCATTTT	CASSSSGVSNQPQHF
TRBD2	TRBV7-2	TRBJ2-7	.	TGTGCCAGCAGCCCATTGACTAGCGGGCCCGAGCAGTACTTC	CASSPLTSGPEQYF
TRBD1	TRBV12-3/TRBV12-4	TRBJ1-5	.	TGTGCCAGCAGTTCGAGGGACAGCGGGGGAAGTCAGCCCCAGCATTTT	CASSSRDSGGSQPQHF
TRBD1	TRBV7-2	TRBJ2-7	.	TGTGCCAGCAGTTTGGGGACAGCGACCTCCTACGAGCAGTACTTC	CASSLGTATSYEQYF
.	TRBV9	TRBJ2-7	.	TGTGCCAGCAGTCCCGGGGGACCGCTCTACGAGCAGTACTTC	CASSPGGPLYEQYF
.	TRBV30	TRBJ1-1	.	TGTGCCTCGGACGGGAACACTGAAGCTTTCTTT	CASDGNTEAFF
TRBD1	TRBV23-1	TRBJ1-5	.	TGCGCCAGCAGTCAATCCGGGACAGGGGAGGGACAGCCCCAGCATTTT	CASSQSGTGEGQPQHF
TRBD2	TRBV12-3/TRBV12-4	TRBJ2-3	once	TGTGCCAGCAGTTTAACTAGCGGGGGAAATACGCAGTATTTT	CASSLTSGGNTQYF
TRBD1	TRBV29-1	TRBJ2-7	.	TGCAGCGCAGGACAGGGGGAAACCTACGAGCAGTACTTC	CSAGQGETYEQYF
.	TRBV20-1	TRBJ1-5	.	TGCAGTGCTAGAGTGGGTCAGGGTGGGCCTCAGCCCCAGCATTTT	CSARVGQGGPQPQHF
.	TRBV7-8	TRBJ1-1	.	TGTGCCAGCAGCTTAGGCCTGGACCCAAACACTGAAGCTTTCTTT	CASSLGLDPNTEAFF
TRBD1	TRBV2	TRBJ2-6	.	TGTGCCAGCAGTGGAGGGGGCAAAGGGGCCAACGTCCTGACTTTC	CASSGGGKGANVLTF
.	TRBV20-1	TRBJ1-1	.	TGCAGTGCTAGAGATATCCTCATTGGAGCTTTCTTT	CSARDILIGAFF
TRBD2	TRBV20-1	TRBJ2-3	.	TGCAGTGCCGGCGGGGAGGGCGCAGATACGCAGTATTTT	CSAGGEGADTQYF
.	TRBV3-1	TRBJ1-4	.	TGTGCCAGCAGCCAAGTCCGAACGGAACTGTTTTTT	CASSQVRTELFF
TRBD1	TRBV7-9	TRBJ1-6	.	TGTGCCAGCAGCGCATCGCCAGGCGACAGGGAATCACCCCTCCACTTT	CASSASPGDRESPLHF
TRBD1	TRBV4-3	TRBJ2-1	once	TGCGCCAGCAGCCAGTCCCGGGACAGGGGAATGGGGCAGTTCTTC	CASSQSRDRGMGQFF